This TCR beta chain comes out of a study of CD8 T cells in ankylosing spondylitis. Points from the study as a whole: Blood of patients with ankylosing spondylitis appeared to be characterized by a TCR beta motif of roughly eight highly homologous variants. Clones tied to disease were said to be significantly enriched in matched ankylosing spondylitis synovial fluid. Clones linked with disease were CD8+ and fairly uncommon in the peripheral blood.

This clonotype has only a few counts. What it binds is unknown. Using its own MiXCR run on the 5' RACE reads, TCRdb lists one record per CDR3 protein. The sample consists of around 340,000 distinct CDR3 sequences, approximately 22% of them appearing once. CDR3 length: 16 amino acids. Germline values: CDR1 SGHDN, CDR2 FVKESK. V dropped 4 bases and J dropped 5 bases, with 17 bases sitting between them. The chain is built from TRBV14 and TRBJ2-2; no definite D call. The sequenced material came from blood, either unsorted or a sorted T cell fraction (not recorded which). The receptor comes from a male donor with ankylosing spondylitis or in good health (not recorded which). CDR3 loop: CASSPPDARSTGELFF. DNA of the CDR3: TGTGCCAGCAGCCCGCCAGACGCCAGGTCTACCGGGGAGCTGTTTTTT. Variable domain in full (rest from reference TRBV14 and TRBJ2-2): EAGVTQFPSHSVIEKGQTVTLRCDPISGHDNLYWYRRVMGKEIKFLLHFVKESKQDESGMPNNRFLAERTGGTYSTLKVQPAELEDSGVYFCASSPPDARSTGELFFGEGSRLTVL.